This record covers a single T cell receptor (beta chain). What it binds is not known. The investigators collected lesional scalp punch biopsies and peripheral blood from alopecia areata patients. Extracted from the samples, RNA was reverse transcribed into cDNA to serve as the sequencing template. TCRdb's table, derived via immunoSEQ multiplex PCR, lists solely in-frame clones and lacks some. The repertoire holds 50,000 to 70,000 clones, with around 44% as singletons. The sample belongs to a study of CD8+ T cells in alopecia areata. Study results and limitations: Clarity of TCR sharing across patients fell short of that in mice, possibly HLA-related. Clonality exceeded that of normal scalp in lesional scalp, most notably in alopecia totalis/universalis. Normal skin's resident alphabeta T cells are sequenced alongside lesional scalp T cells.

The CDR3 contains 13 residues. Germline V gene lookup returns CDR1 PRHDT and CDR2 FYEKMQ (reference sequence). V shed 6 bases, J shed 6 bases, and the junction held 6 bases outside the gene matches. The rearrangement joins TRBV13 to TRBJ1-2; TRBD1 agrees at 8 bases. The origin of this receptor is a human donor with alopecia areata. The material sequenced was NKG2D-low CD8+ T cells sorted from blood. Here the CDR3 reads CASRSDRAHGYTF. CDR3 sequence (DNA): TGTGCCAGCAGGTCGGACAGGGCCCATGGCTACACCTTC. The full variable domain, completed using reference TRBV13 and TRBJ1-2, is AAGVIQSPRHLIKEKRETATLKCYPIPRHDTVYWYQQGPGQDPQFLISFYEKMQSDKGSIPDRFSAQQFSDYHSELNMSSLELGDSALYFCASRSDRAHGYTFGSGTRLTVV.